These 32 T cell receptor beta chains share one sample of origin, sequenced in a study of T cells in Graves' hyperthyroidism and ophthalmopathy. RNA transcripts were the template for amplifying TCR beta CDR3 regions. Primed by the HTBI set, a first-round RT-PCR was run on the TCR CDR3. TCRdb re-called the multiplex PCR reads through MiXCR, storing one row per CDR3 protein. The sample includes hundreds of thousands of distinct CDR3 sequences, around a quarter of them seen just once. The specimen was blood. The source of these receptors is a woman younger than 45 with Graves' ophthalmopathy.

The chain joins TRBV7-9 to TRBJ1-1; D perhaps matches TRBD1 (5 bases). The V end was cut by 0 bases, the J end by 5 bases, with 13 bases between. Germline lookup yields CDR1 SEHNR and CDR2 FQNEAQ (reference sequence). The CDR3 extends over 15 amino acids. The CDR3 DNA follows: TGTGCCAGCAGCTTAGCAGTTGGGGGAGATACTGAAGCTTTCTTT. It translates to CASSLAVGGDTEAFF. Full variable domain (outside the CDR3, taken from reference TRBV7-9 and TRBJ1-1): DTGVSQNPRHKITKRGQNVTFRCDPISEHNRLYWYRQTLGQGPEFLTYFQNEAQLEKSRLLSDRFSAERPKGSFSTLEIQRTEQGDSAMYLCASSLAVGGDTEAFFGQGTRLTVV.

This clonotype was detected ten times or more. The chain uses TRBV7-9 and TRBJ1-2; D uncertain. The germline V gene has CDR1 SEHNR and CDR2 FQNEAQ (reference sequence). V was trimmed by 5 bases and J by 3 bases, leaving 10 bases between them. The CDR3 loop spans 13 amino acids. CDR3 residues: CASSNVGYYGYTF. CDR3 nucleotide sequence: TGTGCCAGCAGCAATGTCGGATACTATGGCTACACCTTC.

This clonotype was seen ten or more times. V is TRBV13 and J is TRBJ2-7; TRBD2 aligns across 11 bases. The CDR3 sequence is 14 residues long. The V and J ends lost 5 bases and 7 bases, in that order; junction bases with no gene match: 7. Looked up from germline, CDR1 is PRHDT and CDR2 is FYEKMQ (reference sequence). CDR3 sequence: CASSLSGGAREQYF. The CDR3, as DNA: TGTGCCAGCAGCCTTAGCGGGGGGGCACGGGAGCAGTACTTC.

The chain joins TRBV6-5 to TRBJ2-7, with D maybe TRBD1 (6 bases). Trimming shortened V by 0 bases and J by 1 base, and 13 bases separated the two germline ends. Per the germline V gene, CDR1 is MNHEY and CDR2 is SVGAGI. The CDR3 runs to 16 residues. The CDR3 reads CASSYSMGQNSYEQYF. CDR3 nucleotides: TGTGCCAGCAGTTACTCGATGGGACAAAATTCCTACGAGCAGTACTTC.

This clonotype was seen many times. V is TRBV27 and J is TRBJ2-7, with 12 nucleotides matching TRBD1. CDR3 length: 18 amino acids. Germline loops: CDR1 MNHEY, CDR2 SMNVEV (reference sequence). J lost 5 bases, V lost 5 bases, and 16 bases had no gene match. The CDR3 loop reads CASSTNHPGTGGKDEQYF. The CDR3 DNA reads TGTGCCAGCAGTACGAACCACCCCGGGACAGGGGGCAAGGACGAGCAGTACTTC.

This clonotype showed up many times. The CDR3 region is CASSYGLGYEQYF. The CDR3 DNA follows: TGTGCCAGCAGTTACGGACTGGGCTACGAGCAGTACTTC. The chain combines TRBV6-2 or TRBV6-3 with TRBJ2-7, with D possibly being TRBD2 (5 bases). This CDR3 spans 13 amino acids. Trimming pared 2 bases from V and 3 bases from J, leaving 8 bases between. From germline, CDR1 is MNHEY and CDR2 SVGEGT.

This clonotype was counted only a few times. The rearrangement joins TRBV28 to TRBJ2-3, with D maybe TRBD2 (5 bases). The V and J ends lost 10 bases and 5 bases respectively, with 10 bases between them. This CDR3 region has 11 residues. The V gene's germline CDR1 is MDHEN and CDR2 SYDVKM. CDR3 coding DNA: TGTGCCACCACCGGGGAAGATACGCAGTATTTT. Residues: CATTGEDTQYF.

This clonotype was observed many times. The chain has TRBV28 and TRBJ2-7, with D unresolved. Germline V gene sequence: CDR1 MDHEN, CDR2 SYDVKM. Trimming took off 3 bases at V and 7 bases at J, with 19 bases between the two ends. CDR3 length equals 15 residues. The CDR3 DNA follows: TGTGCCAGCAGTTTTGGAGCCCTCACCACTGGGGAGCAGTACTTC. It specifies CASSFGALTTGEQYF.

The chain carries TRBV27 and TRBJ2-6; TRBD1 aligns across 8 bases. J was trimmed by 1 base and V by 4 bases; bases with no gene match: 15. The CDR3 is 20 amino acids. CDR1 MNHEY and CDR2 SMNVEV come from the germline V gene (reference sequence). CDR3 sequence (DNA): TGTGCCAGCAGTTCCACGGGACGGACAGGGATTAGTTCTGGGGCCAACGTCCTGACTTTC. This gives the protein CASSSTGRTGISSGANVLTF.

This clonotype was seen ten or more times. This sequence joins TRBV7-9 and TRBJ2-7, with 7 bases fitting TRBD1. The CDR3 loop spans 15 amino acids. V shed 4 bases and J 3 bases; nucleotides not matched to a gene: 9. The germline V gene encodes CDR1 SEHNR and CDR2 FQNEAQ (reference sequence). The CDR3 DNA reads as TGTGCCAGCAGCTGGGGTGGGACAGCCAACTACGAGCAGTACTTC. It codes for CASSWGGTANYEQYF.

The table lists this clonotype with many counts. The V gene is TRBV25-1, the J gene TRBJ2-5; the match to TRBD1 covers 8 bases. Unmatched junction bases numbered 7, after V lost 3 bases and J lost 1 base. The CDR3 is 16 residues long. Germline V gene data show CDR1 as MGHDK and CDR2 as SYGVNS. CDR3 loop: CASSDGGTGLQETQYF. The CDR3 DNA reads as TGTGCCAGCAGTGATGGGGGGACAGGTCTCCAAGAGACCCAGTACTTC.

Note on this clonotype: It may be a read error: a sequence one base away is much more abundant. V gene TRBV11-2 combines with J gene TRBJ1-2, with D uncertain. Germline CDR1 reads SGHAT; CDR2 reads FQNNGV. Trimming took off 2 bases at V and 5 bases at J, with 15 bases between the two ends. This CDR3 is built from 15 residues. The CDR3 is CASSLTGEGKYGYTF. DNA of the CDR3: TGTGCCAGCAGCTTAACTGGAGAGGGTAAGTATGGCTACACCTTC.

This clonotype showed up just a few times. The genes are TRBV19 and TRBJ2-7, with TRBD1 identical over 7 bases. The CDR3 covers 15 residues. Germline CDR1 reads LNHDA; CDR2 reads SQIVND (reference sequence). V shed 5 bases, J shed 2 bases, and the junction held 9 bases outside the gene matches. CDR3 coding DNA: TGTGCCAGTAGTGTCGAACAGGGGCCTACCTACGAGCAGTACTTC. Translating it yields CASSVEQGPTYEQYF. The whole variable domain, filled in from reference TRBV19 and TRBJ2-7, reads DGGITQSPKYLFRKEGQNVTLSCEQNLNHDAMYWYRQDPGQGLRLIYYSQIVNDFQKGDIAEGYSVSREKKESFPLTVTSAQKNPTAFYLCASSVEQGPTYEQYFGPGTRLTVT.

In its sample, this clonotype was seen a few times. This chain connects TRBV11-2 to TRBJ2-2, with 9 positions matching TRBD1. V lost 6 bases and J lost 6; bases outside the gene matches: 5. Germline V gene lookup returns CDR1 SGHAT and CDR2 FQNNGV. The CDR3 has 14 amino acids. The CDR3 loop is CASRTGTGPGELFF. The CDR3 region has the DNA TGTGCCAGCAGAACCGGGACAGGGCCCGGGGAGCTGTTTTTT.

This clonotype has ten or more counts. The chain employs TRBV29-1 and TRBJ2-5, with 10 bases fitting TRBD1. Germline CDR1 is SQVTM and CDR2 is ANQGSEA. This CDR3 has 12 amino acids. V was pared by 6 bases and J by 5 bases, with 3 bases of the junction left unmatched. As DNA, the CDR3 is TGCAGCGTCGGACAGGGGGGGGAGACCCAGTACTTC. It encodes CSVGQGGETQYF.

The CDR3: CASRVLPSYEQYF. DNA of the CDR3: TGTGCCAGCAGAGTTCTACCCTCCTACGAGCAGTACTTC. The chain combines TRBV28 with TRBJ2-7, with D uncertain. V lost 6 bases, J lost 0 bases, and 9 bases lay in between. The CDR3 is 13 residues long. Germline V gene sequence: CDR1 MDHEN, CDR2 SYDVKM. Together with reference TRBV28 and TRBJ2-7, the CDR3 gives the full variable domain: DVKVTQSSRYLVKRTGEKVFLECVQDMDHENMFWYRQDPGLGLRLIYFSYDVKMKEKGDIPEGYSVSREKKERFSLILESASTNQTSMYLCASRVLPSYEQYFGPGTRLTVT.

This clonotype was counted ten times or more. The V and J genes are TRBV27 and TRBJ2-7; D is unclear. CDR3 length: 14 amino acids. V was trimmed by 5 bases and J by 3 bases, leaving 14 bases between them. Germline V gene sequence: CDR1 MNHEY, CDR2 SMNVEV (reference sequence). The CDR3 protein is CASSTDEKLYEQYF. For the CDR3, the DNA is TGTGCCAGCAGTACCGACGAGAAACTCTACGAGCAGTACTTC.

This chain links TRBV20-1 with TRBJ2-5; D remains ambiguous. The ends were cut back, 1 base at V and 5 bases at J, with 17 bases in the middle. This CDR3 is 15 amino acids long. Germline V gene lookup returns CDR1 DFQATT and CDR2 SNEGSKA (reference sequence). The CDR3 DNA sequence: TGCAGTGCTAGAGCTGGGTCAGGTCCCGGGGAGACCCAGTACTTC. Translating gives CSARAGSGPGETQYF.

This chain joins TRBV11-2 and TRBJ2-5, with D perhaps matching TRBD1 (5 bases). Germline loops: CDR1 SGHAT, CDR2 FQNNGV. This CDR3 contains 18 residues. Trimming left V 1 base short and J 5 bases short, with 23 bases between. CDR3 residues: CASSLVSFPREDRETQYF. For the CDR3, the DNA is TGTGCCAGCAGCTTAGTAAGCTTTCCCAGGGAAGATCGGGAGACCCAGTACTTC.

This clonotype was seen at least ten times. This chain connects TRBV6-1 to TRBJ1-3, with TRBD1 matching over 11 bases. V gave up 4 bases and J gave up 3 bases; unmatched junction bases: 8. The CDR3 has 17 residues. Germline values: CDR1 MNHNS, CDR2 SASEGT. CDR3 DNA: TGTGCCAGCAGTGGACCGGGACAGGGGGTATTTGGAAACACCATATATTTT. This codes for CASSGPGQGVFGNTIYF.

This clonotype was seen at least ten times. The chain carries TRBV29-1 and TRBJ1-2; possibly TRBD1 for D (6 bases). Trimming took 6 bases from V and 3 from J, leaving 11 bases between them. Germline V CDR1 and CDR2: SQVTM, ANQGSEA. The CDR3 has 12 residues. CDR3 coding DNA: TGCAGCGTCGAACCAGGGGACTATGGCTACACCTTC. Residues: CSVEPGDYGYTF.

This clonotype showed up many times. This rearrangement joins TRBV28 to TRBJ1-2; 9 bases are a match to TRBD1. The CDR3 contains 14 residues. Germline V gene data show CDR1 as MDHEN and CDR2 as SYDVKM. V shed 4 bases and J 1 base; nucleotides not matched to a gene: 1. CDR3 sequence reads: CASSSGQGNYGYTF. CDR3 bases: TGTGCCAGCAGTTCGGGACAGGGTAACTATGGCTACACCTTC.

Only a few counts were recorded for this clonotype. The chain has TRBV28 and TRBJ1-5, with D hard to call. CDR1 is MDHEN and CDR2 is SYDVKM in the germline V gene. This CDR3 contains 15 residues. V was shortened by 11 bases and J by 0 bases, with 17 bases between the two germline ends. The CDR3 sequence: CAARWAAYSNQPQHF. CDR3 in DNA: TGTGCCGCACGGTGGGCAGCCTATAGCAATCAGCCCCAGCATTTT.

This clonotype was observed at least ten times. The genes are TRBV6-5 and TRBJ2-5, with 11 bases that match TRBD2. The V and J ends lost 7 bases and 7 bases, in that order; junction bases with no gene match: 17. Germline CDR1 reads MNHEY; CDR2 reads SVGAGI. The CDR3 totals 17 residues. The CDR3 region is CASTRFSGGAGGGTQYF. The CDR3 nucleotides are TGTGCCAGCACGAGGTTTAGCGGGGGGGCGGGAGGAGGGACCCAGTACTTC.

This clonotype was recorded many times. The V and J genes are TRBV2 and TRBJ2-5; D tentatively fits TRBD1 or TRBD2 (5 bases each). CDR3 length equals 16 residues. V lost 5 bases, J lost 5 bases, and 21 bases lay in between. CDR1 and CDR2 (germline): SNHLY, FYNNEI. The chain's CDR3 is CASSKNRGPGWETQYF. DNA for the CDR3: TGTGCCAGCAGTAAAAACCGGGGCCCTGGGTGGGAGACCCAGTACTTC.

V is TRBV2 and J is TRBJ1-1; unclear D gene. V dropped 7 bases and J dropped 1 base, with 13 bases sitting between them. The germline V gene encodes CDR1 SNHLY and CDR2 FYNNEI. The CDR3 is made up of 14 amino acids. CDR3 in amino acids: CASMQMAGNTEAFF. In nucleotides, the CDR3 is TGTGCCAGCATGCAAATGGCGGGGAACACTGAAGCTTTCTTT.

This clonotype was counted ten times or more. This sequence joins TRBV5-1 and TRBJ2-4; the D call may be TRBD1 or TRBD2 (5 bases each). Per the germline V gene, CDR1 is SGHRS and CDR2 is YFSETQ. V lost 0 bases and J 5 bases, leaving 9 bases between the germline ends. This CDR3 region has 14 residues. The CDR3 nucleotides read TGCGCCAGCAGCTTGGCAGGGACGGAAAACATTCAGTACTTC. Amino acids: CASSLAGTENIQYF.

This clonotype has ten or more counts. This chain uses TRBV6-1 with TRBJ2-7; TRBD2 matches 9 bases. CDR1 is MNHNS, CDR2 SASEGT, per germline. After removal of 6 bases from V and 3 bases from J, the junction contained 6 bases not matched to a gene. The CDR3 loop spans 14 amino acids. CDR3 in DNA: TGTGCCAGCAGCGTAGCGGGGGCCTTCTACGAGCAGTACTTC. Translating gives CASSVAGAFYEQYF.

This clonotype was counted ten times or more. This chain uses TRBV11-2 with TRBJ1-1, with D perhaps matching TRBD1 (5 bases). The germline V gene encodes CDR1 SGHAT and CDR2 FQNNGV. CDR3 length: 15 amino acids. Trimming cost V 5 bases and J 0 bases, with 13 bases left between them. The CDR3 protein is CASSRLGGLNTEAFF. Here the CDR3 DNA reads TGTGCCAGCAGCCGACTCGGGGGATTGAACACTGAAGCTTTCTTT.

This clonotype appeared many times. The chain couples TRBV7-2 to TRBJ2-7; D gene ambiguous. CDR1 is SGHTA and CDR2 is FQGNSA in the germline V gene. V was pared by 8 bases and J by 0 bases, with 8 bases between. The CDR3 is 12 amino acids. The CDR3 bases are TGTGCCAGCTGCTACGACTCCTACGAGCAGTACTTC. The encoded protein is CASCYDSYEQYF.

V is TRBV12-3 or TRBV12-4 and J is TRBJ2-2; perhaps TRBD2 as D (5 bases). This CDR3 spans 16 amino acids. V lost 2 bases and J 4 bases, leaving 14 bases between the germline ends. Here the CDR3 reads CASSLYEGRVTGELFF. The CDR3 bases are TGTGCCAGCAGTTTATATGAGGGCCGAGTCACCGGGGAGCTGTTTTTT.

This chain joins TRBV11-2 and TRBJ1-3; TRBD1 aligns across 10 bases. The CDR3 runs 14 residues. Germline CDR1 SGHAT, CDR2 FQNNGV. The trim removed 8 bases at V and 3 bases at J, leaving 4 bases unmatched. DNA of the CDR3: TGTGCCAGCTCGTGGACAGGGGGTGGAAACACCATATATTTT. Translation gives CASSWTGGGNTIYF. The complete variable domain, with remaining parts taken from reference TRBV11-2 and TRBJ1-3, reads EAGVAQSPRYKIIEKRQSVAFWCNPISGHATLYWYQQILGQGPKLLIQFQNNGVVDDSQLPKDRFSAERLKGVDSTLKIQPAKLEDSAVYLCASSWTGGGNTIYFGEGSWLTVV.